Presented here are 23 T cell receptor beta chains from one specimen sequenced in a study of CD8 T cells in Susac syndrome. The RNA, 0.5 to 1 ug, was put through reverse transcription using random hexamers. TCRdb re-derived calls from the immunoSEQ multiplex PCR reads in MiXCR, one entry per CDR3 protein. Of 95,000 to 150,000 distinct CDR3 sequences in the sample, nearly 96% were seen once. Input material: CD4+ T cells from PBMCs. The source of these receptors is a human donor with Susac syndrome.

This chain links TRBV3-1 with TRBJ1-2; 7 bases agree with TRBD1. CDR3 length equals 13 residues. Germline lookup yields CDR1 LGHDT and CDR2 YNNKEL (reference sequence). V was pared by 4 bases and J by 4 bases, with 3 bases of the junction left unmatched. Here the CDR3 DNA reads TGTGCCAGCAGCCCGGGACAGCCCTATGGCTACACCTTC. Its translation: CASSPGQPYGYTF.

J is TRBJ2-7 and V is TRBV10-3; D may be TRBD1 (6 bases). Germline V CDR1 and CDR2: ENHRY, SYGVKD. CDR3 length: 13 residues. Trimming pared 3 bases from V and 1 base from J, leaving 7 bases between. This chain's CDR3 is CAISEGQSYEQYF. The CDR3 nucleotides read TGTGCCATCAGTGAAGGACAGTCCTACGAGCAGTACTTC.

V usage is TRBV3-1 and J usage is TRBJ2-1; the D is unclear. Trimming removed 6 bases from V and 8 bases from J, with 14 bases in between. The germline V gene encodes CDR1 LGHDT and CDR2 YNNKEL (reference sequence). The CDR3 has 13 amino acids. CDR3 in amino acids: CASSLALVDEQFF. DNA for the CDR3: TGTGCCAGCAGTCTCGCCCTAGTCGATGAGCAGTTCTTC.

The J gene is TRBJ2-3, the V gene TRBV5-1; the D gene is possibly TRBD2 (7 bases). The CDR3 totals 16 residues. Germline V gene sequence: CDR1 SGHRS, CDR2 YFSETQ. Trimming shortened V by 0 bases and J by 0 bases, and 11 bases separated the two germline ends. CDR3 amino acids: CASSLGGGLSTDTQYF. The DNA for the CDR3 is TGCGCCAGCAGCTTGGGCGGGGGCTTAAGCACAGATACGCAGTATTTT.

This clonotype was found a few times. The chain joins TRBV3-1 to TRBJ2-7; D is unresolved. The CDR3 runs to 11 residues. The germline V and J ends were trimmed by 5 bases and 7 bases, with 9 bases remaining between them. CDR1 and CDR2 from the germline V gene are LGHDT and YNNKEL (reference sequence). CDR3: CASSLGLEQYF. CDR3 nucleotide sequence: TGTGCCAGCAGCTTAGGCTTGGAGCAGTACTTC.

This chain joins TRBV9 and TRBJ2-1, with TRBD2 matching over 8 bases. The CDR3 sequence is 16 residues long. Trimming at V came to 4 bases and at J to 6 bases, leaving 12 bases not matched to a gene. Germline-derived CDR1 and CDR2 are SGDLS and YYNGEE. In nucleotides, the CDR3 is TGTGCCAGCAGCTCCCGGGCGGGAGGAGGGGGCAATGAGCAGTTCTTC. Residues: CASSSRAGGGGNEQFF. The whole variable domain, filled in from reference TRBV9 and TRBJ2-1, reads DSGVTQTPKHLITATGQRVTLRCSPRSGDLSVYWYQQSLDQGLQFLIQYYNGEERAKGNILERFSAQQFPDLHSELNLSSLELGDSALYFCASSSRAGGGGNEQFFGPGTRLTVL.

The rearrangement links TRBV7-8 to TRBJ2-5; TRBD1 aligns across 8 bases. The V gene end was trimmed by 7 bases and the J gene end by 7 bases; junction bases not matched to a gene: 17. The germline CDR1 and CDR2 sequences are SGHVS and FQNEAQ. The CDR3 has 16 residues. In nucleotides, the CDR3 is TGTGCCAGCACCTTCAATTCCGGGACAGGCGGCGCGACCCAGTACTTC. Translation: CASTFNSGTGGATQYF.

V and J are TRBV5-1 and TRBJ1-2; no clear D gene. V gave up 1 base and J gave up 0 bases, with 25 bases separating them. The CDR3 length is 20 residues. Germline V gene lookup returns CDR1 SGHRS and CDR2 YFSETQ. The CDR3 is CASSLRARDVRFSSNYGYTF. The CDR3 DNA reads TGCGCCAGCAGCTTGAGAGCGAGAGACGTCCGATTTTCGTCTAACTATGGCTACACCTTC.

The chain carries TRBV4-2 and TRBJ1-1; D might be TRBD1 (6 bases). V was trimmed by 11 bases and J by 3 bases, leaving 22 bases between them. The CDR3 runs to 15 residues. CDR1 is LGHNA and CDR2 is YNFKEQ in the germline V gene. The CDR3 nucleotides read TGTGCCGGCAACAAGAATAGGGGGTGGGACACTGAAGCTTTCTTT. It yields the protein CAGNKNRGWDTEAFF.

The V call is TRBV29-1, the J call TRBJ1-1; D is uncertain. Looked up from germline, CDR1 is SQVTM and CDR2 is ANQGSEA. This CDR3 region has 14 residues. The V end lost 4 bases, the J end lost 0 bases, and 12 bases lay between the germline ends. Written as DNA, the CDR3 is TGCAGCGTTGGGCGCGGCCAAGTGAACACTGAAGCTTTCTTT. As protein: CSVGRGQVNTEAFF.

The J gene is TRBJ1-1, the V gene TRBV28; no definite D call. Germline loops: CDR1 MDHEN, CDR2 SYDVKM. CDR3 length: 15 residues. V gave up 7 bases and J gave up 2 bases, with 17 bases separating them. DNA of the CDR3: TGTGCCAGCAACCTCTTGCCCAGGACTAACACTGAAGCTTTCTTT. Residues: CASNLLPRTNTEAFF.

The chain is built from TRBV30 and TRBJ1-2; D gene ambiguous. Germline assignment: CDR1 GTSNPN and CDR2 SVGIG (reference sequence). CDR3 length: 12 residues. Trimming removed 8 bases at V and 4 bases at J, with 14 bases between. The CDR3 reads CALKGRAYGYTF. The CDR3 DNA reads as TGTGCCCTAAAAGGGCGGGCCTATGGCTACACCTTC.

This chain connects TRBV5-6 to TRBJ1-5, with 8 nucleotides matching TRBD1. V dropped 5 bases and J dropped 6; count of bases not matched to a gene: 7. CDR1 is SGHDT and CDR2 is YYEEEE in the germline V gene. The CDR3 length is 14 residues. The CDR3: CASSLTGVSQPQHF. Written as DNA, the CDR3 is TGTGCCAGCAGTTTGACAGGGGTATCTCAGCCCCAGCATTTT.

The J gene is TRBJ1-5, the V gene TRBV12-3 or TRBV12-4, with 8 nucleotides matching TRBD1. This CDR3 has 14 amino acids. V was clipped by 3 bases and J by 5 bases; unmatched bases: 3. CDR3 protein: CASSLDRADQPQHF. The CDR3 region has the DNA TGTGCCAGCAGTTTGGACAGGGCGGATCAGCCCCAGCATTTT.

DNA for the CDR3: TGTGCCAGCAGCTCTCGAGACTATCTCCTGGAGACCCAGTACTTC. This codes for CASSSRDYLLETQYF. V usage is TRBV7-8 and J usage is TRBJ2-5, with TRBD2 as a possible D gene (5 bases). Trimming cost V 4 bases and J 5 bases, with 17 bases left between them. Germline V gene sequence: CDR1 SGHVS, CDR2 FQNEAQ. This CDR3 region has 15 residues.

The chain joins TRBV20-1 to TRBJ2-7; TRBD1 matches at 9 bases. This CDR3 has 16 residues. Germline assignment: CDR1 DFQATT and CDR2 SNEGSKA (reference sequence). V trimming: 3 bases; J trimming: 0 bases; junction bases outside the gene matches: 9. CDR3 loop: CSARTSGTGSSYEQYF. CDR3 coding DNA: TGCAGTGCTAGGACCTCCGGGACAGGGAGCTCCTACGAGCAGTACTTC.

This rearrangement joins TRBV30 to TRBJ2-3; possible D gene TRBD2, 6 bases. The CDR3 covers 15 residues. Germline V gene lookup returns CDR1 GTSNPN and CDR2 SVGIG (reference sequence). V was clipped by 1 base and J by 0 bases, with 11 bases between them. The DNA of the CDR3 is TGTGCCTGGAGTGATGGCCGGGGGAGCACAGATACGCAGTATTTT. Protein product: CAWSDGRGSTDTQYF.

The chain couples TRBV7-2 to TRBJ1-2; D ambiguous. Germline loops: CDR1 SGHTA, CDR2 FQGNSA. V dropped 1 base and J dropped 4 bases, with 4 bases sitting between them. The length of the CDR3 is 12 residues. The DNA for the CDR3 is TGTGCCAGCAGCTTAGACATCTATGGCTACACCTTC. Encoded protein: CASSLDIYGYTF.

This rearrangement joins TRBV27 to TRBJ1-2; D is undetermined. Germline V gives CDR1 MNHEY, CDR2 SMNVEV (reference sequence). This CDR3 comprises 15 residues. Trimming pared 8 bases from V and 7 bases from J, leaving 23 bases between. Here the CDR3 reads CASLLSGTTMRGYTF. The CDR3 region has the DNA TGTGCCAGCCTTCTATCGGGAACCACTATGCGTGGCTACACCTTC.

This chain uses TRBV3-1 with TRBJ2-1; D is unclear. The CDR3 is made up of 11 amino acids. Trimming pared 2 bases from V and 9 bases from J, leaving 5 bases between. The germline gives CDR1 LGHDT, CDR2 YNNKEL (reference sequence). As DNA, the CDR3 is TGTGCCAGCAGCCAATTAGGTGAGCAGTTCTTC. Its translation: CASSQLGEQFF.

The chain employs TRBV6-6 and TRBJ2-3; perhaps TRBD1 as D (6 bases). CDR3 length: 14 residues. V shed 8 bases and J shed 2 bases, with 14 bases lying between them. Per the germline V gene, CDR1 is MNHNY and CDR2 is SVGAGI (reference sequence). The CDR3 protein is CASRPGQPTDTQYF. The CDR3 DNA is TGTGCCAGCCGTCCAGGACAGCCCACAGATACGCAGTATTTT.

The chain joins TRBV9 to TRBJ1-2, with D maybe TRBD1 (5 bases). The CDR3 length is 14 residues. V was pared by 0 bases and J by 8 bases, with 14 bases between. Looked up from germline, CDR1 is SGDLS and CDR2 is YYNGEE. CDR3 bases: TGTGCCAGCAGCGTAGCTCCGGGGGAAGGCGGCTACACCTTC. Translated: CASSVAPGEGGYTF.

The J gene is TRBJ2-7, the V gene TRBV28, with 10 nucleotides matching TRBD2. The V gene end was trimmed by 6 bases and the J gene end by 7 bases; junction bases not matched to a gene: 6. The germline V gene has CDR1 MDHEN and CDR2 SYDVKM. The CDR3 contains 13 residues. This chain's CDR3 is CASSPSGSGEQYF. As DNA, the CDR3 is TGTGCCAGCAGCCCTAGCGGGAGTGGGGAGCAGTACTTC.